The TCR beta chain described here comes from a study of shared clonotypes between healthy human individuals. Study-level points and caveats: It was observed that roughly 5% of naive CD4 clonotypes were shared across several donors. It was the non-shared clonotypes that had lower generation probabilities than clonotypes shared by all four donors.

Note on this clone: No antigen is known for it. This CDR3 is also generated by other DNA sequences in the sample.

With 3 bases removed from V and 5 bases from J, the gap between germline ends came to 10 bases. CDR1 and CDR2 (germline): MDHEN, SYDVKM. The length of the CDR3 is 13 residues. The assay was run at deep level. Repertoires were generated with immunoSEQ multiplex PCR, while TCRdb's copy carries only in-frame clones and drops some. Seen here are millions of clones, roughly 95% observed once, and the top ten hold about 1.1%. Terminally differentiated effector memory CD45RA+ cells were excluded by CCR7 positive selection of CD45RO-negative cells. Sequencing was carried out using naive CD8+ T cells sorted from blood. The J gene is TRBJ1-1, the V gene TRBV28; D unclear. The receptor comes from a man aged 18-30 years in good health. The CDR3 DNA sequence: TGTGCCAGCAGTTTGGGCGGAACAACTGAAGCTTTCTTT. This sequence encodes CASSLGGTTEAFF.